These 8 T cell receptor beta chains came from one sample sequenced in a study of cytomegalovirus exposure and HLA in healthy donors. Primers for the PCR totalled 60 Vbeta and 13 Jbeta. Data came from immunoSEQ multiplex PCR; TCRdb stores just in-frame clones and leaves some out. This sample contains tens of thousands of clones. The sample comprised PBMCs. These receptors originate from a woman aged 25-40 years in good health and CMV-seropositive.

The chain has TRBV10-2 and TRBJ1-1; D remains ambiguous. CDR3 length equals 14 residues. Germline-derived CDR1 and CDR2 are WSHSY and SAAADI. V was clipped by 2 bases and J by 0 bases, with 7 bases between them. Written as DNA, the CDR3 is TGCGCCAGCAGTGAGAGTCAGGTGAACACTGAAGCTTTCTTT. Translation gives CASSESQVNTEAFF.

V gene TRBV5-1 combines with J gene TRBJ1-1; a weak D match, TRBD1 (5 bases). The CDR3 runs to 14 residues. Germline V CDR1 and CDR2: SGHRS, YFSETQ. The V gene lost 2 bases and the J gene lost 10 bases, with 18 bases spanning the gap. CDR3 loop: CASSFQGDSQGAFF. CDR3 bases: TGCGCCAGCAGCTTCCAGGGCGACAGCCAGGGAGCTTTCTTT.

V usage is TRBV10-1 and J usage is TRBJ2-2; D call uncertain. Trimming pared 3 bases from V and 4 bases from J, leaving 12 bases between. CDR3 length: 15 amino acids. Germline V gene lookup returns CDR1 WNHNN and CDR2 SYGVQD (reference sequence). The CDR3 protein is CASSDSSEFTGELFF. The CDR3 region has the DNA TGCGCCAGCAGTGATTCGTCTGAGTTCACCGGGGAGCTGTTTTTT.

With regard to this clone: This specimen includes other DNA sequences encoding the same CDR3. This rearrangement joins TRBV14 to TRBJ2-3; 7 nucleotides match TRBD2. Unmatched junction bases numbered 14, after V lost 8 bases and J lost 6 bases. Germline CDR1 reads SGHDN; CDR2 reads FVKESK. CDR3 length equals 15 residues. The CDR3 DNA reads as TGTGCCAGCTCCCCCGGACTAGAGTTATGGGATACGCAGTATTTT. This translates into CASSPGLELWDTQYF.

The chain has TRBV19 and TRBJ2-7; 7 bases are a match to TRBD2. With 9 bases clipped from V and 7 bases from J, the junction kept 12 bases outside the gene matches. Germline CDR1 LNHDA, CDR2 SQIVND (reference sequence). This CDR3 has 13 residues. CDR3 DNA sequence: TGTGCCAGCACTACCTGGGGAGGGGATGAGCAGTACTTC. Its protein product is CASTTWGGDEQYF.

V is TRBV20-1 and J is TRBJ2-7; D not certain. The germline V gene encodes CDR1 DFQATT and CDR2 SNEGSKA (reference sequence). The V gene lost 2 bases and the J gene lost 7 bases, with 9 bases spanning the gap. The CDR3 is 11 residues long. The CDR3, as DNA: TGCAGTGCTAGATCCGCGTTTGAGCAGTACTTC. Encoded protein: CSARSAFEQYF.

The chain couples TRBV6-6 to TRBJ2-1; 7 bases align to TRBD1. Germline CDR1 MNHNY, CDR2 SVGAGI (reference sequence). The V and J ends lost 7 bases and 1 base, in that order; junction bases with no gene match: 4. The CDR3 extends over 14 amino acids. Here the CDR3 reads CASIPGGSYNEQFF. DNA for the CDR3: TGTGCCAGCATCCCAGGGGGTTCCTACAATGAGCAGTTCTTC.

The rearrangement links TRBV5-1 to TRBJ2-7, with 10 bases lining up with TRBD1. The CDR3 consists of 14 residues. The germline V gene encodes CDR1 SGHRS and CDR2 YFSETQ. J lost 3 bases, V lost 0 bases, and 0 bases had no gene match. In DNA, the CDR3 is TGCGCCAGCAGCTTGGGGACAGGGGGCTACGAGCAGTACTTC. It is translated as CASSLGTGGYEQYF. Using reference TRBV5-1 and TRBJ2-7 for the parts outside the CDR3, the full variable domain is KAGVTQTPRYLIKTRGQQVTLSCSPISGHRSVSWYQQTPGQGLQFLFEYFSETQRNKGNFPGRFSGRQFSNSRSEMNVSTLELGDSALYLCASSLGTGGYEQYFGPGTRLTVT.